Shown below are 5 T cell receptor beta chains from a single sample sequenced in a study of T cells after yellow fever vaccination. TCRdb analysed the 5' RACE reads with MiXCR anew, one entry per CDR3 protein. Seen here are some 350,000 distinct CDR3 sequences, 8% to 10% observed once, and the top ten hold roughly 18%. The material was PBMCs, obtained on the day of the first yellow fever vaccination. All receptors derive from a man younger than 30 who received the YFV17D yellow fever vaccine.

This clonotype was picked up a small number of times. J is TRBJ2-1 and V is TRBV5-1, with 8 bases aligning to TRBD1. Trimming at V came to 1 base and at J to 4 bases, leaving 4 bases not matched to a gene. In germline, CDR1 is SGHRS, CDR2 YFSETQ. The CDR3 has 15 amino acids. Written as DNA, the CDR3 is TGCGCCAGCAGCTTGTTGGGACAGGAATACAATGAGCAGTTCTTC. It encodes CASSLLGQEYNEQFF. The full variable domain, with the rest looked up from reference TRBV5-1 and TRBJ2-1, is KAGVTQTPRYLIKTRGQQVTLSCSPISGHRSVSWYQQTPGQGLQFLFEYFSETQRNKGNFPGRFSGRQFSNSRSEMNVSTLELGDSALYLCASSLLGQEYNEQFFGPGTRLTVL.

This chain uses TRBV7-9 with TRBJ2-5; 9 bases agree with TRBD1. The germline CDR1 and CDR2 sequences are SEHNR and FQNEAQ (reference sequence). The CDR3 sequence is 14 residues long. V shed 6 bases, J shed 3 bases, and the junction held 5 bases outside the gene matches. The CDR3 loop reads CASRSGDREETQYF. The CDR3 nucleotides read TGTGCCAGCAGATCCGGGGACAGGGAAGAGACCCAGTACTTC.

V and J are TRBV20-1 and TRBJ1-1, with 10 positions matching TRBD1. The CDR3 is made up of 14 amino acids. Germline values: CDR1 DFQATT, CDR2 SNEGSKA (reference sequence). The V segment lost 2 bases and the J segment 7 bases; nucleotides outside the gene matches: 7. CDR3 loop: CSARPGTGAVEAFF. Written as DNA, the CDR3 is TGCAGTGCTAGACCCGGGACAGGGGCGGTTGAAGCTTTCTTT.

There are a few counts of this clonotype. Here the CDR3 DNA reads TGTGCCAGCAGCTTAGCGCTGGGGGGGGGCTCCTATGGCTACACCTTC. As protein: CASSLALGGGSYGYTF. The gene calls are TRBV7-8 and TRBJ1-2, with a tentative D call TRBD1 (6 bases). The CDR3 runs to 16 residues. Germline CDR1 and CDR2: SGHVS and FQNEAQ. Trimming stripped 0 bases from V and 4 bases from J, with 15 bases between.

This clonotype came up a few times. This chain joins TRBV7-2 and TRBJ2-3; TRBD1 matches 9 bases. Losses at the gene ends were 5 bases for V and 6 bases for J; bases not matched to a gene: 9. The CDR3 is 15 amino acids. Germline V gene lookup returns CDR1 SGHTA and CDR2 FQGNSA. CDR3: CASSKTGGAEDTQYF. The CDR3 bases are TGTGCCAGCAGCAAAACAGGGGGCGCGGAGGATACGCAGTATTTT.